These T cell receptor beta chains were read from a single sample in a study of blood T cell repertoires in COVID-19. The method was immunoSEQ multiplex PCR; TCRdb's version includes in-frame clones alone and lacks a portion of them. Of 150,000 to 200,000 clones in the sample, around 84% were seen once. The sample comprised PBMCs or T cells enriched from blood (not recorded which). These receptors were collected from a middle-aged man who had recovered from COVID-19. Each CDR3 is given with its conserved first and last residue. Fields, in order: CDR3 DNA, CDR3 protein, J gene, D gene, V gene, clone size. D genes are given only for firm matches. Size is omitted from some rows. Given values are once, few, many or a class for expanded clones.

cdr3_nt: TGTGCCAGCAGCTTATCGTGGAGGGGATTCGGCACAGATACGCAGTATTTT; cdr3_aa: CASSLSWRGFGTDTQYF; j_call: TRBJ2-3; d_call: .; v_call: TRBV7-8; clone_size: few
cdr3_nt: TGTGCCAGCAGTTCCCTGACTAGCGGGGGGCAAGAGACCCAGTACTTC; cdr3_aa: CASSSLTSGGQETQYF; j_call: TRBJ2-5; d_call: TRBD2; v_call: TRBV27; clone_size: .
cdr3_nt: TGTGCCAGCAAACTCGACACATCGAACACTGAAGCTTTCTTT; cdr3_aa: CASKLDTSNTEAFF; j_call: TRBJ1-1; d_call: .; v_call: TRBV7-2; clone_size: few
cdr3_nt: TGTGCCAGCAGCGTGCGGGGGATAAGCACAGATACGCAGTATTTT; cdr3_aa: CASSVRGISTDTQYF; j_call: TRBJ2-3; d_call: TRBD2; v_call: TRBV9; clone_size: .
cdr3_nt: TGTGCCAGCAGTTCATTATCTTATAGCGACTATGGCTACACCTTC; cdr3_aa: CASSSLSYSDYGYTF; j_call: TRBJ1-2; d_call: .; v_call: TRBV2; clone_size: few
cdr3_nt: TGTGCCAGCAGCTTAGGCAGGGAGGAGACTGAAGCTTTCTTT; cdr3_aa: CASSLGREETEAFF; j_call: TRBJ1-1; d_call: .; v_call: TRBV11-3; clone_size: few
cdr3_nt: TGTGCCAGCAGTTACTCGACTCGGGATAGCTCCTACGAGCAGTACTTC; cdr3_aa: CASSYSTRDSSYEQYF; j_call: TRBJ2-7; d_call: .; v_call: TRBV6-5; clone_size: many
cdr3_nt: TGTGCCAGCAGCTTAGGCGCGGACAGGGGGCCTTACGAGCAGTACTTC; cdr3_aa: CASSLGADRGPYEQYF; j_call: TRBJ2-7; d_call: TRBD1; v_call: TRBV11-2; clone_size: .
cdr3_nt: TGTGCCAGCAGAGATGGGACATATTCCTACGAGCAGTACTTC; cdr3_aa: CASRDGTYSYEQYF; j_call: TRBJ2-7; d_call: .; v_call: TRBV2; clone_size: .
cdr3_nt: TGTGCCAGCAGTTCTATAAGGGGGGGGGTTGTGTATTTT; cdr3_aa: CASSSIRGGVVYF; j_call: TRBJ2-3; d_call: .; v_call: TRBV6-6; clone_size: few
cdr3_nt: TGTGCCAGCAGCGTAGACAGGGAGGGGGAAAAACTGTTTTTT; cdr3_aa: CASSVDREGEKLFF; j_call: TRBJ1-4; d_call: .; v_call: TRBV9; clone_size: once
cdr3_nt: TGCGCCAGCAGCTTGGAGGAGGGGTGGCCCACCGGGGAGCTGTTTTTT; cdr3_aa: CASSLEEGWPTGELFF; j_call: TRBJ2-2; d_call: .; v_call: TRBV5-1; clone_size: .
cdr3_nt: TGTGCCACCAGCAGAGCCGGGGGAAATCAGCCCCAGCATTTT; cdr3_aa: CATSRAGGNQPQHF; j_call: TRBJ1-5; d_call: .; v_call: TRBV15; clone_size: .
cdr3_nt: TGTGCCAGCAGCTCCGGACAGGGTGGCTATGGCTACACCTTC; cdr3_aa: CASSSGQGGYGYTF; j_call: TRBJ1-2; d_call: TRBD1; v_call: TRBV7-9; clone_size: .
cdr3_nt: TGTGCCAGCTCACCACGACAGGGGGACTCTGGGGCCAACGTCCTGACTTTC; cdr3_aa: CASSPRQGDSGANVLTF; j_call: TRBJ2-6; d_call: TRBD1; v_call: TRBV18; clone_size: once
cdr3_nt: TGTGCCAGCAGGACGGGAACGAACACCGGGGAGCTGTTTTTT; cdr3_aa: CASRTGTNTGELFF; j_call: TRBJ2-2; d_call: .; v_call: TRBV2; clone_size: .
cdr3_nt: TGTGCCAGCAGCTTAGGCCAACCAGGGGAGGGTGAAAAACTGTTTTTT; cdr3_aa: CASSLGQPGEGEKLFF; j_call: TRBJ1-4; d_call: .; v_call: TRBV7-9; clone_size: many
cdr3_nt: TGTGCCAGCAGCCGGGGAGGCACCGGGGAGCTGTTTTTT; cdr3_aa: CASSRGGTGELFF; j_call: TRBJ2-2; d_call: .; v_call: TRBV12-3/TRBV12-4; clone_size: .
cdr3_nt: TGTGCCAGTAGTAGGAGACAGGGGTTAGGCACCGGGGAGCTGTTTTTT; cdr3_aa: CASSRRQGLGTGELFF; j_call: TRBJ2-2; d_call: TRBD1; v_call: TRBV19; clone_size: .
cdr3_nt: TGTGCCAGCAGTGAAGAACCGGGACAGGGTTTCGGGGAGCTGTTTTTT; cdr3_aa: CASSEEPGQGFGELFF; j_call: TRBJ2-2; d_call: TRBD1; v_call: TRBV6-4; clone_size: .
cdr3_nt: TGTGCCAGCAGCGGACAGGGCCACTCTGGAAACACCATATATTTT; cdr3_aa: CASSGQGHSGNTIYF; j_call: TRBJ1-3; d_call: TRBD1; v_call: TRBV9; clone_size: .
cdr3_nt: TGTGCCACCAGTGATTTGCAGGGGCAGGGAAGCGTTACGCAGTATTTT; cdr3_aa: CATSDLQGQGSVTQYF; j_call: TRBJ2-3; d_call: .; v_call: TRBV24-1; clone_size: .
cdr3_nt: TGTGCCAGCAGCCGCCGCGCGGGGAACACCGGGGAGCTGTTTTTT; cdr3_aa: CASSRRAGNTGELFF; j_call: TRBJ2-2; d_call: .; v_call: TRBV3-1/TRBV3-2; clone_size: .
cdr3_nt: TGCGCCAGCAGCCAAGATGTTTATAGGACAGCCAGCACAGATACGCAGTATTTT; cdr3_aa: CASSQDVYRTASTDTQYF; j_call: TRBJ2-3; d_call: .; v_call: TRBV4-1; clone_size: .
cdr3_nt: TGTGCCAGCTCCCAGGGAAACAGGGAATATGAGGGCTACACCTTC; cdr3_aa: CASSQGNREYEGYTF; j_call: TRBJ1-2; d_call: .; v_call: TRBV18; clone_size: .
cdr3_nt: TGTGCCAGCAGCTTACAGGGGAGGTCTGGAAACACCATATATTTT; cdr3_aa: CASSLQGRSGNTIYF; j_call: TRBJ1-3; d_call: TRBD1; v_call: TRBV5-6; clone_size: .
cdr3_nt: TGTGCCAGCAGTGACAGGGGGAAGACCAAAGCTTTCTTT; cdr3_aa: CASSDRGKTKAFF; j_call: TRBJ1-1; d_call: TRBD1; v_call: TRBV7-6; clone_size: .
cdr3_nt: TGTGCTAGTGGTTCAGTCGAGGCTGGTTCTCACAATGAGCAGTTCTTC; cdr3_aa: CASGSVEAGSHNEQFF; j_call: TRBJ2-1; d_call: .; v_call: TRBV12-5; clone_size: many
cdr3_nt: TGTGCCAGTAGTCCAAGGACAGGCAACACCGGGGAGCTGTTTTTT; cdr3_aa: CASSPRTGNTGELFF; j_call: TRBJ2-2; d_call: TRBD1; v_call: TRBV19; clone_size: .
cdr3_nt: TGTGCCAGCAGCCCCCACAGGGGGGAAGAGACCCAGTACTTC; cdr3_aa: CASSPHRGEETQYF; j_call: TRBJ2-5; d_call: TRBD1; v_call: TRBV3-1/TRBV3-2; clone_size: .
cdr3_nt: TGCGCCAGCAGTTCCGGGGACAGCCACGAGCAGTACTTC; cdr3_aa: CASSSGDSHEQYF; j_call: TRBJ2-7; d_call: TRBD1; v_call: TRBV5-1; clone_size: .
cdr3_nt: TGTGCCACCGGGACAGAGTACAATGAGCAGTTCTTC; cdr3_aa: CATGTEYNEQFF; j_call: TRBJ2-1; d_call: TRBD1; v_call: TRBV24-1; clone_size: .
cdr3_nt: TGTGCCAGCAGTTCCCTAGTAGGCACTGAAGCTTTCTTT; cdr3_aa: CASSSLVGTEAFF; j_call: TRBJ1-1; d_call: .; v_call: TRBV27; clone_size: .
cdr3_nt: TGTGCCAGCAGCTTCGGGACTCCGGGCACAGATACGCAGTATTTT; cdr3_aa: CASSFGTPGTDTQYF; j_call: TRBJ2-3; d_call: .; v_call: TRBV7-2; clone_size: .
cdr3_nt: TGTGCCAGCAGCTTCCGCGGGGGGAATCAAGAGACCCAGTACTTC; cdr3_aa: CASSFRGGNQETQYF; j_call: TRBJ2-5; d_call: TRBD2; v_call: TRBV13; clone_size: .
cdr3_nt: TGTGCCAGTAGTATTTTCGGGACAGGGGGCCCCAACTATGGCTACACCTTC; cdr3_aa: CASSIFGTGGPNYGYTF; j_call: TRBJ1-2; d_call: TRBD1; v_call: TRBV19; clone_size: .
cdr3_nt: TGTGCCAGCAGTCCACAGGAATCTGGGGCCAACGTCCTGACTTTC; cdr3_aa: CASSPQESGANVLTF; j_call: TRBJ2-6; d_call: .; v_call: TRBV2; clone_size: .
cdr3_nt: TGTGCCAGCAGTGAAGCACAGGGGGCGCGGCCCCAGCATTTT; cdr3_aa: CASSEAQGARPQHF; j_call: TRBJ1-5; d_call: TRBD1; v_call: TRBV2; clone_size: many
cdr3_nt: TGTGCCAGCAGCTTACACCTAAGAGGAAAGGAGGGCACTGAAGCTTTCTTT; cdr3_aa: CASSLHLRGKEGTEAFF; j_call: TRBJ1-1; d_call: .; v_call: TRBV12-1; clone_size: .
cdr3_nt: TGTGCCTTCAGGGGATCCACTGAAGCTTTCTTT; cdr3_aa: CAFRGSTEAFF; j_call: TRBJ1-1; d_call: .; v_call: TRBV30; clone_size: once
cdr3_nt: TGCGCCAGCAGCGCCGCAGGGGGTTCACCCCTCCACTTT; cdr3_aa: CASSAAGGSPLHF; j_call: TRBJ1-6; d_call: TRBD1; v_call: TRBV5-1; clone_size: .
cdr3_nt: TGCGCCAGCAGCTTTAGTCCCCTCGATGCTGGAAACACCATATATTTT; cdr3_aa: CASSFSPLDAGNTIYF; j_call: TRBJ1-3; d_call: .; v_call: TRBV5-1; clone_size: few
cdr3_nt: TGTGCCAGCAGGACTAGCGGAGATCAAGAGACCCAGTACTTC; cdr3_aa: CASRTSGDQETQYF; j_call: TRBJ2-5; d_call: TRBD2; v_call: TRBV6-6; clone_size: .
cdr3_nt: TGTGCCAGCAGTGAGCGGCAGTCGAACACCGGGGAGCTGTTTTTT; cdr3_aa: CASSERQSNTGELFF; j_call: TRBJ2-2; d_call: .; v_call: TRBV2; clone_size: .
cdr3_nt: TGTGCCAGCTCAGCTATCCGGGAGAACACTGAAGCTTTCTTT; cdr3_aa: CASSAIRENTEAFF; j_call: TRBJ1-1; d_call: .; v_call: TRBV18; clone_size: .
cdr3_nt: TGTGCCTGGAGACGCAGGGGATTGAACACCGGGGAGCTGTTTTTT; cdr3_aa: CAWRRRGLNTGELFF; j_call: TRBJ2-2; d_call: .; v_call: TRBV30; clone_size: .
cdr3_nt: TGTGCCAGCAGCTTCTTAAGGGGGGGGATTCATGGCTACACCTTC; cdr3_aa: CASSFLRGGIHGYTF; j_call: TRBJ1-2; d_call: .; v_call: TRBV7-8; clone_size: .
cdr3_nt: TGCGCCAGCAGCCGGGGCAATCAGGGGTTGCAGTACTTC; cdr3_aa: CASSRGNQGLQYF; j_call: TRBJ2-7; d_call: .; v_call: TRBV5-1; clone_size: .
cdr3_nt: TGTGCCTGGATGGCGGGTAGCTCCTATAATTCACCCCTCCACTTT; cdr3_aa: CAWMAGSSYNSPLHF; j_call: TRBJ1-6; d_call: .; v_call: TRBV30; clone_size: .
cdr3_nt: TGTGCCAGCAGTTACTCCTGGACAGTAGAGACCCAGTACTTC; cdr3_aa: CASSYSWTVETQYF; j_call: TRBJ2-5; d_call: .; v_call: TRBV6-5; clone_size: .
cdr3_nt: TGTGCCAGCAGCTTGGACACCTACGAGCAGTACTTC; cdr3_aa: CASSLDTYEQYF; j_call: TRBJ2-7; d_call: .; v_call: TRBV5-4; clone_size: few
cdr3_nt: TGTGCCAGCAGTCCCTTAAACTTTAATTCACCCCTCCACTTT; cdr3_aa: CASSPLNFNSPLHF; j_call: TRBJ1-6; d_call: .; v_call: TRBV6-6; clone_size: .